Below are 16 T cell receptor beta chains sequenced from a single sample in a study of CD8 T cells in Susac syndrome. An input of roughly 0.5 to 1 ug of RNA was subjected to reverse transcription using random hexamers. TCRdb called the immunoSEQ multiplex PCR reads again in MiXCR, with one record for every CDR3 protein. The table lists some 150,000 distinct CDR3 sequences, just under 97% of them singletons. The material sequenced was CD8+ T cells from PBMCs. The receptors derive from a human donor with multiple sclerosis.

The rearrangement joins TRBV5-6 to TRBJ2-1; possibly TRBD2 for D (5 bases). Germline CDR1 reads SGHDT; CDR2 reads YYEEEE. V was cut by 3 bases and J by 10 bases, with 8 bases left in between. The length of the CDR3 is 11 residues. The CDR3 loop reads CASSYGLEQFF. In DNA, the CDR3 is TGTGCCAGCAGCTATGGACTCGAGCAGTTCTTC.

The V and J genes are TRBV20-1 and TRBJ2-7; 9 nucleotides line up with TRBD1. V shed 3 bases, J shed 6 bases, and the junction held 12 bases outside the gene matches. CDR1 DFQATT and CDR2 SNEGSKA come from the germline V gene (reference sequence). This CDR3 comprises 15 residues. CDR3 nucleotides: TGCAGTGCTAGGAATAGGGAGGACAGGGGCGGCGAGCAGTACGTC. It codes for CSARNREDRGGEQYV.

The V call is TRBV12-3 or TRBV12-4, the J call TRBJ2-5; D may match TRBD1 or TRBD2 (5 bases each). Trimming took off 8 bases at V and 1 base at J, with 14 bases between the two ends. The CDR3 totals 14 residues. The CDR3 nucleotides are TGTGCCAGCGTGGATGGGACGTCCCAAGAGACCCAGTACTTC. It specifies CASVDGTSQETQYF.

This rearrangement joins TRBV20-1 to TRBJ2-3, with TRBD1 identical over 12 bases. Germline CDR1 reads DFQATT; CDR2 reads SNEGSKA (reference sequence). CDR3 length equals 12 residues. CDR3 region: CSSGTGGDTQYF. The CDR3 DNA is TGCAGCTCTGGGACAGGGGGCGATACGCAGTATTTT.

This clonotype appeared once. J is TRBJ1-1 and V is TRBV9; D is ambiguous. CDR3 length equals 14 residues. V lost 3 bases and J 0 bases, leaving 9 bases between the germline ends. Germline CDR1 SGDLS, CDR2 YYNGEE. The CDR3 here is CASSGGNMNTEAFF. DNA for the CDR3: TGTGCCAGCAGCGGGGGAAACATGAACACTGAAGCTTTCTTT.

V usage is TRBV12-3 or TRBV12-4 and J usage is TRBJ2-5; D possibly corresponds to TRBD2 (5 bases). Trimming left V 5 bases short and J 3 bases short, with 16 bases between. This CDR3 spans 15 amino acids. The CDR3 spells CASSPVAVREETQYF. As DNA, the CDR3 is TGTGCCAGCAGTCCAGTCGCCGTGCGGGAAGAGACCCAGTACTTC.

V is TRBV29-1 and J is TRBJ2-1; weak D call: TRBD1 (5 bases). V was clipped by 6 bases and J by 0 bases, with 6 bases between them. CDR1 is SQVTM and CDR2 is ANQGSEA in the germline V gene. The CDR3 spans 12 residues. CDR3: CSVGRSYNEQFF. The CDR3 nucleotides are TGCAGCGTGGGGCGCTCCTACAATGAGCAGTTCTTC.

The chain employs TRBV11-2 and TRBJ2-5; D remains unclear. The CDR3 sequence is 14 residues long. Trimming left V 0 bases short and J 3 bases short, with 8 bases between. Germline lookup yields CDR1 SGHAT and CDR2 FQNNGV. The CDR3: CASSLEPGEETQYF. In DNA form, the CDR3 reads TGTGCCAGCAGCTTAGAGCCAGGAGAAGAGACCCAGTACTTC.

This chain joins TRBV2 and TRBJ1-2; no clear D. Trimming shortened V by 2 bases and J by 0 bases, and 1 base separated the two germline ends. The CDR3 consists of 12 residues. The germline V gene encodes CDR1 SNHLY and CDR2 FYNNEI. The CDR3 loop is CASSETNYGYTF. DNA of the CDR3: TGTGCCAGCAGTGAAACTAACTATGGCTACACCTTC.

This chain joins TRBV15 and TRBJ2-5, with D possibly TRBD1 on 5 matching bases. CDR3 length equals 15 residues. V was shortened by 1 base and J by 1 base, with 10 bases between the two germline ends. Germline V gene data show CDR1 as LNHNV and CDR2 as YYDKDF (reference sequence). DNA of the CDR3: TGTGCCACCAGCAGAGTCCAGGGAATCCAAGAGACCCAGTACTTC. Its protein is CATSRVQGIQETQYF.

The rearrangement links TRBV5-1 to TRBJ2-7, with 10 bases identical to TRBD1. Trimming cost V 4 bases and J 5 bases; bases outside gene matches: 6. CDR3 length: 14 residues. Germline lookup yields CDR1 SGHRS and CDR2 YFSETQ. CDR3 region: CASSPDRGRDEQYF. CDR3 nucleotides: TGCGCCAGCAGCCCTGACAGGGGGCGGGACGAGCAGTACTTC.

The CDR3 DNA reads as TGCGCCAGCAGCTTGGCCGGTGGACGGACTGAAGCTTTCTTT. Protein sequence: CASSLAGGRTEAFF. The chain recombines TRBV5-1 with TRBJ1-1, with D uncertain. Trimming pared 0 bases from V and 5 bases from J, leaving 11 bases between. Germline V gives CDR1 SGHRS, CDR2 YFSETQ. There are 14 residues in the CDR3.

The V and J genes are TRBV10-3 and TRBJ1-6; TRBD1 is a possible D gene (5 bases). The CDR3 is 12 residues long. Trimming left V 6 bases short and J 14 bases short, with 14 bases between. Germline V gene sequence: CDR1 ENHRY, CDR2 SYGVKD. The CDR3 DNA follows: TGTGCCATCAGAGGACGGTCGGGGGCCCTCCACTTT. It specifies CAIRGRSGALHF.

The rearrangement joins TRBV27 to TRBJ2-7; D remains ambiguous. Germline lookup yields CDR1 MNHEY and CDR2 SMNVEV (reference sequence). V was clipped by 0 bases and J by 2 bases, with 11 bases between them. This CDR3 has 15 amino acids. The CDR3 bases are TGTGCCAGCAGTTTATCGATCGACCGAGCCTACGAGCAGTACTTC. This gives the protein CASSLSIDRAYEQYF.

This rearrangement joins TRBV3-1 to TRBJ2-5; D is ambiguous. The CDR3 totals 16 residues. Trimming removed 4 bases at V and 2 bases at J, with 17 bases between. Germline V lookup: CDR1 LGHDT, CDR2 YNNKEL (reference sequence). CDR3 loop: CASSPWNIGNQETQYF. Here the CDR3 DNA reads TGTGCCAGCAGCCCCTGGAATATCGGCAATCAAGAGACCCAGTACTTC.

This clonotype was observed once. This chain links TRBV25-1 with TRBJ1-6, with D perhaps TRBD1 (5 bases). Trimming pared 4 bases from V and 7 bases from J, leaving 14 bases between. CDR1 is MGHDK, CDR2 SYGVNS, per germline. The CDR3 is 15 residues long. The CDR3 sequence: CASSGVGTVNSPLHF. The CDR3 nucleotides read TGTGCCAGCAGTGGGGTTGGGACGGTAAATTCACCCCTCCACTTT.